This T cell receptor (beta chain) was sequenced for a study of OX40 agonist ivuxolimab in advanced cancers. Study at large: Prior anti-PD-1, anti-PD-L1 or anti-CTLA-4 therapy was allowed; about 39% had some.

Germline-derived CDR1 and CDR2 are SGHAT and FQNNGV. With 5 bases clipped from V and 5 bases from J, the junction kept 7 bases outside the gene matches. The CDR3 has 14 residues. This table comes from immunoSEQ multiplex PCR, and its TCRdb copy is limited to in-frame clones, with some not included. Of about 99,000 clones listed, approximately 95% are singletons. This chain uses TRBV11-2 with TRBJ2-5; 8 nucleotides align to TRBD1. This receptor was identified in an adult with an advanced solid tumor such as melanoma, head and neck, liver or kidney cancer. Material: CD4+ or CD8+ T cells sorted from blood, obtained in a trial of the OX40 agonist ivuxolimab. The CDR3 reads CASSLDRVWETQYF. The CDR3 nucleotides are TGTGCCAGCAGCCTGGACAGGGTTTGGGAGACCCAGTACTTC.